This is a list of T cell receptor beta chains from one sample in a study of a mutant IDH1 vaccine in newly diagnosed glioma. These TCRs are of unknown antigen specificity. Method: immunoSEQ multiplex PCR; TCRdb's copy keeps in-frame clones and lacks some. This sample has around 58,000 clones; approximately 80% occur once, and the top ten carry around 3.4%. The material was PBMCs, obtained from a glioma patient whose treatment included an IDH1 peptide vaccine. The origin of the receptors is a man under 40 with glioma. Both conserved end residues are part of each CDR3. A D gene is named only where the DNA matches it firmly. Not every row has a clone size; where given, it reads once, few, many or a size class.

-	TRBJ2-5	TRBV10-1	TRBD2	CASSAGLAGRETQYF	TGCGCCAGCAGTGCGGGACTAGCGGGACGAGAGACCCAGTACTTC
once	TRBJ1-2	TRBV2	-	CASSPKIPGLTNYGYTF	TGTGCCAGCAGTCCCAAAATTCCCGGCCTCACTAACTATGGCTACACCTTC
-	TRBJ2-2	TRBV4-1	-	CASRRTVNTGELFF	TGCGCCAGCCGGAGGACTGTGAACACCGGGGAGCTGTTTTTT
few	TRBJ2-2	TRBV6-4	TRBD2	CASKLAGDTGELFF	TGTGCCAGCAAACTAGCGGGGGACACCGGGGAGCTGTTTTTT
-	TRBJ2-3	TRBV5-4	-	CASSLDSPDTQYF	TGTGCCAGCAGCTTGGACTCACCAGATACGCAGTATTTT
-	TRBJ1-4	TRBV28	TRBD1	CASSFHGQGEGEKLFF	TGTGCCAGCAGTTTTCACGGACAGGGTGAAGGTGAAAAACTGTTTTTT
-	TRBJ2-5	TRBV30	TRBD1	CAWSMGQGGLETQYF	TGTGCCTGGAGTATGGGACAGGGGGGATTGGAGACCCAGTACTTC
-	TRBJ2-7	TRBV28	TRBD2	CASSSILGGAVTSGGANTYEQYF	TGTGCCAGCAGTTCAATTTTAGGTGGTGCGGTGACTAGCGGGGGGGCCAATACCTACGAGCAGTACTTC
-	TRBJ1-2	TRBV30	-	CAWRRGGRRYGYTF	TGTGCCTGGAGAAGGGGGGGGAGACGCTATGGCTACACCTTC
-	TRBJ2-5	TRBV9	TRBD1	CASTRGGSQETQYF	TGTGCCAGCACCCGAGGGGGCAGTCAAGAGACCCAGTACTTC
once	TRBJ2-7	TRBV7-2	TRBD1	CASRGQTFSYEQYF	TGTGCCAGCAGGGGACAGACCTTCTCCTACGAGCAGTACTTC
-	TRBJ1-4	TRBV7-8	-	CASSLGGRATNEKLFF	TGTGCCAGCAGCTTAGGGGGACGCGCGACTAATGAAAAACTGTTTTTT
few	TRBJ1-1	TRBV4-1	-	CASSQDIWGGTEAFF	TGCGCCAGCAGCCAAGATATCTGGGGTGGGACTGAAGCTTTCTTT
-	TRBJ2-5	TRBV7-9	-	CASSFIGFYQETQYF	TGTGCCAGCAGCTTTATCGGTTTCTACCAAGAGACCCAGTACTTC
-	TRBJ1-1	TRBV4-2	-	CASSQTEGVGQQAFF	TGTGCCAGCAGCCAAACCGAGGGGGTCGGACAGCAAGCTTTCTTT
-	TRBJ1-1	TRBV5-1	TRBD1	CASSFRTGEGTEAFF	TGCGCCAGCAGCTTCCGGACAGGGGAGGGGACTGAAGCTTTCTTT
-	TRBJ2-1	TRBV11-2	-	CASSPATAGPNNEQFF	TGTGCCAGCAGCCCCGCTACGGCAGGACCCAACAATGAGCAGTTCTTC
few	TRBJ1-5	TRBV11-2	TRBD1	CASSLEGQGNQPQHF	TGTGCCAGCAGCTTAGAAGGACAGGGCAATCAGCCCCAGCATTTT
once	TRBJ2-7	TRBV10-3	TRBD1	CAISDRDRASAEQYF	TGTGCCATCAGTGACCGGGACAGGGCCTCTGCCGAGCAGTACTTC
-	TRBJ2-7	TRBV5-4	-	CASSLEGGDYEQYF	TGTGCCAGCAGCTTGGAGGGGGGGGATTACGAGCAGTACTTC
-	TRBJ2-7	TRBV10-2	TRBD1	CASSVGQVEPSSYEQYF	TGCGCCAGCAGTGTTGGACAGGTGGAACCTAGCTCCTACGAGCAGTACTTC
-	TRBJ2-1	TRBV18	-	CASSQDGSRYNEQFF	TGTGCCAGCTCACAGGACGGATCACGCTACAATGAGCAGTTCTTC
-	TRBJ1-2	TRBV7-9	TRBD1	CASSLPGQGYGYTF	TGTGCCAGCAGCCTACCGGGACAGGGTTATGGCTACACCTTC
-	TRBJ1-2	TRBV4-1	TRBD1	CASSPIRTGAYGYTF	TGCGCCAGCAGCCCAATAAGGACAGGGGCGTATGGCTACACCTTC
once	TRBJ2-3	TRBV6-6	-	CASSQDWDTQYF	TGTGCCAGCAGTCAAGACTGGGATACGCAGTATTTT
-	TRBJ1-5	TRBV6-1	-	CASSGGTMQPQHF	TGTGCCAGCAGTGGTGGTACTATGCAGCCCCAGCATTTT
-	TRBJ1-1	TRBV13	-	CASSLGRTNTEAFF	TGTGCCAGCAGCTTAGGGCGGACGAACACTGAAGCTTTCTTT
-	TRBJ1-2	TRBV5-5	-	CASSLLAGHNYGYTF	TGTGCCAGCAGCTTGTTGGCAGGGCATAACTATGGCTACACCTTC
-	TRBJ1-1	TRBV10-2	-	CASSESAQGELNTEAFF	TGCGCCAGCAGTGAGTCGGCGCAGGGCGAATTGAACACTGAAGCTTTCTTT
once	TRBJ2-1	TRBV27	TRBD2	CASSLYAGGPHNEQFF	TGTGCCAGCAGTTTATATGCGGGGGGGCCCCACAATGAGCAGTTCTTC
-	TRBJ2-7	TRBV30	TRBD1	CAWQGQGVIYEQYF	TGTGCCTGGCAAGGACAGGGGGTTATCTACGAGCAGTACTTC
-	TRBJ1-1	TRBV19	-	CASRTGLAGMNTEAFF	TGTGCCAGTAGGACGGGGCTGGCGGGGATGAACACTGAAGCTTTCTTT
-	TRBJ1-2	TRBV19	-	CASMRETGGYTF	TGTGCCAGTATGAGAGAGACGGGGGGCTACACCTTC
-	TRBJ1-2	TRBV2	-	CASSSVAGTDGYTF	TGTGCCAGCAGTTCCGTTGCTGGGACCGATGGCTACACCTTC
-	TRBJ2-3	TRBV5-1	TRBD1	CASTFRTGSSDTQYF	TGCGCCAGCACCTTCCGGACAGGGAGTTCAGATACGCAGTATTTT
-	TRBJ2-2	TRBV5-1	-	CASSLGRVAGELFF	TGCGCCAGCAGCTTGGGACGGGTGGCCGGGGAGCTGTTTTTT
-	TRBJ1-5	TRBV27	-	CASSLTPRSQPQHF	TGTGCCAGCAGTCTAACCCCGAGGAGTCAGCCCCAGCATTTT
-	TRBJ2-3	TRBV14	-	CASSQEMGGWGDTQYF	TGTGCCAGCAGCCAAGAAATGGGGGGTTGGGGAGATACGCAGTATTTT
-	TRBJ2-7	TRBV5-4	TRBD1	CASSSPGTGSYEQYF	TGTGCCAGCAGCTCGCCGGGGACAGGGTCCTACGAGCAGTACTTC
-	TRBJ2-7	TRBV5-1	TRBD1	CASSPTGTALVESGEQYF	TGCGCCAGCAGCCCTACCGGGACAGCGTTGGTGGAATCGGGCGAGCAGTACTTC
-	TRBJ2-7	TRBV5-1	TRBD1	CASSIGTASREQYF	TGCGCCAGCAGCATCGGGACAGCCTCTAGAGAGCAGTACTTC
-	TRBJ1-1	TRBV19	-	CASTRAGTEAFF	TGTGCCAGTACCCGGGCCGGGACTGAAGCTTTCTTT
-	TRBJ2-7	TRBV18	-	CASSPDSKNEQYF	TGTGCCAGCTCACCGGATAGTAAGAACGAGCAGTACTTC
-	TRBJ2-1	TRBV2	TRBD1	CASSDGDRALDEQFF	TGTGCCAGCAGTGATGGGGACAGGGCGTTGGATGAGCAGTTCTTC
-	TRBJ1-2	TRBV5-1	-	CASGPAGDYGYTF	TGCGCCAGCGGACCTGCCGGCGACTATGGCTACACCTTC
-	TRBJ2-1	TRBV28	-	CASSRGLLGNEQFF	TGTGCCAGCAGTCGAGGTTTACTAGGCAATGAGCAGTTCTTC
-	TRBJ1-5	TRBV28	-	CASSRQNSNQPQHF	TGTGCCAGCAGTAGGCAGAATAGCAATCAGCCCCAGCATTTT
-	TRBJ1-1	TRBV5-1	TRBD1	CASSPGQGAINTEAFF	TGCGCCAGCAGCCCGGGACAGGGGGCGATTAACACTGAAGCTTTCTTT
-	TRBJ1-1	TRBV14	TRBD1	CASSPRQGKNTEAFF	TGTGCCAGCAGCCCAAGACAGGGGAAAAACACTGAAGCTTTCTTT
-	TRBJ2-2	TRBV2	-	CASTETANTGELFF	TGTGCCAGCACCGAGACAGCGAACACCGGGGAGCTGTTTTTT
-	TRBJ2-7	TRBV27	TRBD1	CASRSAGTVSYEQYF	TGTGCCAGCAGATCCGCCGGGACAGTCTCCTACGAGCAGTACTTC
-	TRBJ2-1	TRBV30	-	CAWTRPTYNEQFF	TGTGCCTGGACCCGACCCACCTACAATGAGCAGTTCTTC
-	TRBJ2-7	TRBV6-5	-	CASSGGESSYEQYF	TGTGCCAGCAGCGGGGGAGAGTCGTCCTACGAGCAGTACTTC
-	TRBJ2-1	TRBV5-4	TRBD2	CASSLERGLDNGQFF	TGTGCCAGCAGCTTGGAGCGGGGGCTTGACAATGGGCAGTTCTTC